This TCR beta chain emerged from a study of T cells in Graves' hyperthyroidism and ophthalmopathy. V dropped 4 bases and J dropped 1; count of bases not matched to a gene: 6. The CDR3 length is 15 residues. Germline V gene lookup returns CDR1 SGHRS and CDR2 YFSETQ. Study observations and caveats: Peripheral blood also featured most of the thyroid clonotypes expanded above 0.001.

This clonotype has at least ten counts. The antigen is not known. Uncontrolled infections, other autoimmune diseases, pregnancy or lactation led to exclusion of patients. PBMCs were obtained from 10 ml fresh peripheral blood. RNA transcripts yielded amplified TCR beta CDR3 regions. Carried out on the TCR CDR3, a first-round RT-PCR used the HTBI primer set. TCRdb reprocessed the multiplex PCR reads with MiXCR, giving one entry per CDR3 protein. The sample contains nearly 250,000 distinct CDR3 sequences, about 25% of which appear only once. V usage is TRBV5-1 and J usage is TRBJ2-7; 9 bases are shared with TRBD1. This clonotype originated in a woman in her forties with Graves' ophthalmopathy. What was sequenced was blood. As DNA, the CDR3 is TGCGCCAGCAGCCTCCCCGGGACAGGGTCCTACGAGCAGTACTTC. Amino acid sequence: CASSLPGTGSYEQYF.